This T cell receptor (beta chain) was recovered during a study of shared clonotypes between healthy human individuals. The CDR3 is made up of 14 amino acids. V lost 3 bases, J lost 5 bases, and 13 bases lay in between. The germline CDR1 and CDR2 sequences are KGHSH and LQKENI. The protocol was immunoSEQ multiplex PCR, while the TCRdb copy is restricted to in-frame clones and leaves out a portion. The data contain roughly 660,000 clones, roughly 88% of them seen just once; the ten biggest clones take up 30% to 40%. Sequenced: memory CD8+ T cells from PBMCs. Described subset: CD45RO+ cells pooled with CCR7-negative TemRA cells. The genes are TRBV18 and TRBJ2-5; D perhaps matches TRBD1 (6 bases). This receptor was identified in a man between 18 and 29 years old in good health. Some clones in this sample may be carry-over from other donors' samples. CDR3 in amino acids: CASSPTGPGETQYF. In DNA form, the CDR3 reads TGTGCCAGCTCACCTACAGGGCCGGGGGAGACCCAGTACTTC.